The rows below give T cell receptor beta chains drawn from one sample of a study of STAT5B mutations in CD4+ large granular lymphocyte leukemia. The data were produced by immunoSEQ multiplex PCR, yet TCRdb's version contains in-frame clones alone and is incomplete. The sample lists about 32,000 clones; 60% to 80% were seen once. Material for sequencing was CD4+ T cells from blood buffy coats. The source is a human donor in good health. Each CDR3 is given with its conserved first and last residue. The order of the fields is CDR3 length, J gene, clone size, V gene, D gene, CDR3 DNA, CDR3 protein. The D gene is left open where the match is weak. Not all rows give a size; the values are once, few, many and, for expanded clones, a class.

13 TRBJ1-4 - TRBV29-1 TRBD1 TGCAGCGGGACAGGGGGTCTTGGTGAAAAACTGTTTTTT CSGTGGLGEKLFF
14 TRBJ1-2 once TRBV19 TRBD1 TGTGCCAGTAGTTTCTCGGACAGGGTCTATGGCTACACCTTC CASSFSDRVYGYTF
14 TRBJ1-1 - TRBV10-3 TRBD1 TGTGCCATCAGGGACAGGGATATGAACACTGAAGCTTTCTTT CAIRDRDMNTEAFF
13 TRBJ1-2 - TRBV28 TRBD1 TGTGCCAGCAGCTTACAGGGGGCCTATGGCTACACCTTC CASSLQGAYGYTF
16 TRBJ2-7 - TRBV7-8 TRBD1 TGTGCCAGCAGCTTAGGACAGGGGACCTCCTCCTACGAGCAGTACTTC CASSLGQGTSSYEQYF
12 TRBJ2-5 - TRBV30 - TGTGCCTGGGGTGAAGTCCAAGAGACCCAGTACTTC CAWGEVQETQYF
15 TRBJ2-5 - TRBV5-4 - TGTGCCAGCAGCTTGTGGGGGGCCGAGAAAGAGACCCAGTACTTC CASSLWGAEKETQYF
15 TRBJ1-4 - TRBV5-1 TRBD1 TGCGCCAGCAGCAAGACAGGGGTGATTAATGAAAAACTGTTTTTT CASSKTGVINEKLFF
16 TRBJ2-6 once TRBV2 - TGTGCCAGCCTTCCGGAAGGGGCCTCTGGGGCCAACGTCCTGACTTTC CASLPEGASGANVLTF
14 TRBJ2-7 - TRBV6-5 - TGTGCCAGCTCCAGACTTACAAGCTCCTACGAGCAGTACTTC CASSRLTSSYEQYF
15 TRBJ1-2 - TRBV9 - TGTGCCAGCAGCCCACAGACTAGGCTCTACTATGGCTACACCTTC CASSPQTRLYYGYTF